A single sample gave rise to the 17 T cell receptor beta chains below, sequenced in a study of CD4+ T cells in melanoma. Sequenced by immunoSEQ multiplex PCR; TCRdb stores in-frame clones only, minus some. The top ten clones hold under 5.5% of a sample with about 55,000 clones, roughly three quarters of them seen once. Sequences were obtained from tumor tissue. These receptors all stem from a human donor with melanoma.

The chain uses TRBV7-2 and TRBJ2-5; 7 bases match TRBD1. The CDR3 consists of 14 residues. With V trimmed by 2 bases and J by 3 bases, 3 bases remained unmatched. Germline lookup yields CDR1 SGHTA and CDR2 FQGNSA. This chain's CDR3 is CASSLWGQKETQYF. CDR3 coding DNA: TGTGCCAGCAGCTTATGGGGACAGAAAGAGACCCAGTACTTC.

The V call is TRBV7-2, the J call TRBJ1-1; the D gene is possibly TRBD1 (5 bases). V was shortened by 6 bases and J by 1 base, with 15 bases between the two germline ends. This CDR3 region has 15 residues. Germline V gene data show CDR1 as SGHTA and CDR2 as FQGNSA. The CDR3 loop reads CASRTEGTGNTEAFF. Written as DNA, the CDR3 is TGTGCCAGCAGGACAGAGGGGACGGGGAACACTGAAGCTTTCTTT. Full variable domain (remainder filled in from reference TRBV7-2 and TRBJ1-1): GAGVSQSPSNKVTEKGKDVELRCDPISGHTALYWYRQSLGQGLEFLIYFQGNSAPDKSGLPSDRFSAERTGGSVSTLTIQRTQQEDSAVYLCASRTEGTGNTEAFFGQGTRLTVV.

This chain uses TRBV5-1 with TRBJ1-3, with TRBD1 as a possible D gene (6 bases). Trimming stripped 4 bases from V and 4 bases from J, with 12 bases between. The CDR3 loop spans 14 amino acids. The germline V gene has CDR1 SGHRS and CDR2 YFSETQ. CDR3: CASSKDRTGNTIYF. The CDR3 nucleotides read TGCGCCAGCAGCAAAGACAGGACGGGAAACACCATATATTTT.

This rearrangement joins TRBV19 to TRBJ1-4; D remains ambiguous. CDR1 and CDR2 from the germline V gene are LNHDA and SQIVND (reference sequence). There are 16 residues in the CDR3. V dropped 5 bases and J dropped 6 bases, with 19 bases sitting between them. The CDR3 sequence: CASSPRRLWRDEKLFF. CDR3 coding DNA: TGTGCCAGTAGTCCGCGGCGACTGTGGAGGGATGAAAAACTGTTTTTT.

The chain has TRBV13 and TRBJ1-6; no definite D call. V was clipped by 3 bases and J by 7 bases, with 16 bases between them. CDR1 is PRHDT, CDR2 FYEKMQ, per germline (reference sequence). The CDR3 has 16 residues. CDR3 protein: CASSFGVLTSNSPLHF. Here the CDR3 DNA reads TGTGCCAGCAGCTTTGGGGTTTTAACCTCAAATTCACCCCTCCACTTT.

In its sample, this clone was seen a few times. The CDR3 is CASSPPFRNYEQYF. The CDR3 DNA follows: TGTGCCAGCAGCCCCCCATTTCGAAACTACGAGCAGTACTTC. This chain uses TRBV7-2 with TRBJ2-7, with no clear D. This CDR3 is built from 14 residues. CDR1 SGHTA and CDR2 FQGNSA come from the germline V gene. Trimming stripped 5 bases from V and 3 bases from J, with 14 bases between.

This clone was detected once. The chain joins TRBV13 to TRBJ1-1; possibly TRBD1 for D (5 bases). V was shortened by 1 base and J by 3 bases, with 21 bases between the two germline ends. In germline, CDR1 is PRHDT, CDR2 FYEKMQ (reference sequence). The CDR3 has 18 amino acids. The CDR3 coding sequence is TGTGCCAGCAGCTTAGAGACATTGGGAGCTACAGGAGACACTGAAGCTTTCTTT. Translated: CASSLETLGATGDTEAFF.

In its sample, this clone was seen a few times. The V gene is TRBV5-6, the J gene TRBJ2-3, with D tentatively TRBD2 (6 bases). Trimming cost V 3 bases and J 5 bases, with 22 bases left between them. Germline lookup yields CDR1 SGHDT and CDR2 YYEEEE. This CDR3 contains 17 residues. The CDR3 DNA reads as TGTGCCAGCAGCTCCCTTATTGGGGGGAAACGGGGAGATACGCAGTATTTT. Residues: CASSSLIGGKRGDTQYF.

V gene TRBV4-3 combines with J gene TRBJ2-5, with 8 positions matching TRBD1. Matching the DNA end better, TRBJ2-7 makes the J call doubtful. The CDR3 loop spans 16 amino acids. Germline CDR1 and CDR2: LGHNA and YSLEER. CDR3 bases: TGCGCCAGCAGCCAAGTAGGCAGGGGGCTATCCTACGAGCAGTACTTC. Translating gives CASSQVGRGLSYEQYF.

The rearrangement joins TRBV19 to TRBJ1-2, with D unresolved. Between the trimmed V and J ends, which lost 5 bases and 1 base, there was a span of 8 bases. Germline CDR1 is LNHDA and CDR2 is SQIVND (reference sequence). The CDR3 is made up of 13 amino acids. CDR3 DNA sequence: TGTGCCAGTAGTCTTACGAATAACTATGGCTACACCTTC. Protein product: CASSLTNNYGYTF.

V gene TRBV5-4 combines with J gene TRBJ1-2; D unclear. This CDR3 is built from 13 residues. The ends were cut back, 2 bases at V and 7 bases at J, with 12 bases in the middle. Germline CDR1 reads SGHNT; CDR2 reads YYREEE (reference sequence). CDR3 DNA: TGTGCCAGCAGCTTTGAAAGGGAAGGTGGCTACACCTTC. This sequence encodes CASSFEREGGYTF.

The rearrangement joins TRBV11-2 to TRBJ2-2, with D maybe TRBD1 (6 bases). Per the germline V gene, CDR1 is SGHAT and CDR2 is FQNNGV. This CDR3 spans 15 amino acids. With 2 bases removed from V and 2 bases from J, the gap between germline ends came to 9 bases. The CDR3 loop reads CASSLRQANTGELFF. CDR3 DNA: TGTGCCAGCAGCTTACGACAGGCCAACACCGGGGAGCTGTTTTTT.

The chain combines TRBV6-1 with TRBJ1-6; 10 nucleotides match TRBD1. CDR1 and CDR2 (germline): MNHNS, SASEGT. The V gene end was trimmed by 6 bases and the J gene end by 9 bases; junction bases not matched to a gene: 5. The CDR3 length is 14 residues. The CDR3 loop is CASRPGQGTSPLHF. The DNA of the CDR3 is TGTGCCAGCAGACCGGGACAGGGGACTTCACCCCTCCACTTT.

In this sample, this clone turned up a few times. This same CDR3 is encoded by further DNA sequences in the sample. The V call is TRBV7-9, the J call TRBJ1-1; D call uncertain. Trimming removed 5 bases at V and 0 bases at J, with 10 bases between. This CDR3 is 14 amino acids long. CDR1 is SEHNR, CDR2 FQNEAQ, per germline (reference sequence). This CDR3 reads CASSLKVLNTEAFF. The DNA for the CDR3 is TGTGCCAGCAGCCTTAAAGTGTTGAACACTGAAGCTTTCTTT.

V usage is TRBV15 and J usage is TRBJ2-5; 8 nucleotides match TRBD2. The germline CDR1 and CDR2 sequences are LNHNV and YYDKDF (reference sequence). The CDR3 loop spans 14 amino acids. V shed 0 bases and J 4 bases; nucleotides not matched to a gene: 1. The CDR3 region has the DNA TGTGCCACCAGCAGAGATCGGGGGGGAGAGACCCAGTACTTC. This translates into CATSRDRGGETQYF.

The chain couples TRBV5-1 to TRBJ1-3; D gene unclear. Germline CDR1 reads SGHRS; CDR2 reads YFSETQ. The CDR3 spans 16 residues. Deletions cut 0 bases from V and 0 bases from J, with 10 bases between. The CDR3 region is CASSLGGASSGNTIYF. DNA of the CDR3: TGCGCCAGCAGCTTGGGAGGAGCGAGCTCTGGAAACACCATATATTTT.

With respect to this clone: A much larger clonotype is one base distant, so this may be a read error. The chain recombines TRBV4-3 with TRBJ1-1, with D uncertain. Trimming removed 1 base from V and 1 base from J, with 4 bases in between. In germline, CDR1 is LGHNA, CDR2 YSLEER. The CDR3 runs to 13 residues. This CDR3 is CASSQAWNTEAFF. For the CDR3, the DNA is TGCGCCAGCAGCCAAGCTTGGAACACTGAAGCTTTCTTT.